The 6 T cell receptor beta chains below were found in one sample sequenced in a study of identical twins. In TCRdb, the 5' RACE reads were re-called with MiXCR into one record per CDR3 protein. The table records about 890,000 distinct CDR3 sequences, more than 9% of them present only once. The sample also formed part of further work on yellow fever vaccine responses in identical twins.

The source material was PBMCs. The source is a woman younger than 35 in good health.

This clonotype has more than one count but fewer than ten. J is TRBJ2-1 and V is TRBV24-1; 11 bases align to TRBD2. Per germline, CDR1 KGHDR and CDR2 SFDVKD. The CDR3 is made up of 17 amino acids. V shed 4 bases, J shed 4 bases, and the junction held 8 bases outside the gene matches. CDR3 sequence: CATSDQEGLAGYNEQFF. The CDR3 DNA reads as TGTGCCACCAGTGACCAAGAAGGACTAGCGGGTTACAATGAGCAGTTCTTC.

This clonotype was counted between two and nine times. The chain combines TRBV20-1 with TRBJ1-5, with D unresolved. The germline V gene encodes CDR1 DFQATT and CDR2 SNEGSKA (reference sequence). The CDR3 contains 15 residues. The ends were cut back, 4 bases at V and 2 bases at J, with 15 bases in the middle. This CDR3 reads CSATTSGQGNQPQHF. Written as DNA, the CDR3 is TGCAGTGCTACTACCTCCGGGCAGGGCAATCAGCCCCAGCATTTT.

The chain employs TRBV21-1 and TRBJ1-2; TRBD1, the table's D call, was not compared with the DNA. TRBV21-1 is recorded as a pseudogene. This CDR3 spans 17 amino acids. DNA of the CDR3: TGTGCCAGCAGCAGAGGACAGGCGATAACCTTGAACTATGGCTACACCTTC. Amino acids: CASSRGQAITLNYGYTF.

The chain combines TRBV2 with TRBJ2-7; TRBD1 aligns across 7 bases. CDR3 length: 15 amino acids. J lost 5 bases, V lost 6 bases, and 13 bases had no gene match. Germline V gene sequence: CDR1 SNHLY, CDR2 FYNNEI. The CDR3 loop reads CASRGQRERGDEQYF. CDR3 nucleotide sequence: TGTGCCAGCAGGGGACAGAGGGAGAGGGGAGACGAGCAGTACTTC.

This clonotype was counted at least ten times. The chain is built from TRBV7-8 and TRBJ2-5; D is unclear. Looked up from germline, CDR1 is SGHVS and CDR2 is FQNEAQ. V was trimmed by 2 bases and J by 2 bases, leaving 3 bases between them. The CDR3 covers 12 residues. The CDR3 sequence is CASSLIQETQYF. CDR3 nucleotides: TGTGCCAGCAGCTTAATACAAGAGACCCAGTACTTC.

V is TRBV3-1 and J is TRBJ2-2; TRBD1 is a possible D gene (6 bases). This CDR3 spans 15 amino acids. With 1 base removed from V and 3 bases from J, the gap between germline ends came to 9 bases. Per germline, CDR1 LGHDT and CDR2 YNNKEL (reference sequence). In DNA form, the CDR3 reads TGTGCCAGCAGCCAAGTGGGGGCGCACACCGGGGAGCTGTTTTTT. Protein: CASSQVGAHTGELFF. The full variable domain, rest sourced from reference TRBV3-1 and TRBJ2-2, is DTAVSQTPKYLVTQMGNDKSIKCEQNLGHDTMYWYKQDSKKFLKIMFSYNNKELIINETVPNRFSPKSPDKAHLNLHINSLELGDSAVYFCASSQVGAHTGELFFGEGSRLTVL.